This T cell receptor (beta chain) derives from a study of human T cells and chemical hapten exposure. TCRdb re-analysed the RACE reads in MiXCR, keeping a single row per CDR3 protein. The sample consists of 25,000 to 35,000 distinct CDR3 sequences, over 7% of them appearing once. Germline V gene lookup returns CDR1 SGHAT and CDR2 FQNNGV. This CDR3 spans 17 amino acids. Deletions cut 1 base from V and 4 bases from J, with 17 bases between. Stated time point: healthy volunteer bleed at 2 weeks. Total RNA was extracted from unfractionated whole blood. As concerns this clonotype: Its antigen remains unknown.

Study-level points and caveats: Once DPC sensitization occurred, TCRs above 1 in 1000 frequency showed no change.

The TCR originated in a human donor in good health. Some clones in this sample may be carry-over from other donors' samples. The sequenced sample was whole blood. The chain carries TRBV11-2 and TRBJ2-1; a possible D gene is TRBD2 (6 bases). The CDR3 protein is CASSLGGVADGYNEQFF. CDR3 in DNA: TGTGCCAGCAGCTTAGGGGGGGTAGCGGACGGATACAATGAGCAGTTCTTC.